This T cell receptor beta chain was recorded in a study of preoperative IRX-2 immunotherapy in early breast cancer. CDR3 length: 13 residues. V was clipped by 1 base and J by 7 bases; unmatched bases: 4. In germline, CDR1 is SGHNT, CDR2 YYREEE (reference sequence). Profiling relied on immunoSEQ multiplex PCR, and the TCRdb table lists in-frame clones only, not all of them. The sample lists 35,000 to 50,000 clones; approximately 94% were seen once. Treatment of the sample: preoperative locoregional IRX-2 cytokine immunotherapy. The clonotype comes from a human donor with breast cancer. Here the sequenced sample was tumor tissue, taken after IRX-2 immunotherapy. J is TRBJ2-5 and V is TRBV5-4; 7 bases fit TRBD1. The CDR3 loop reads CASSLTGAGTQYF. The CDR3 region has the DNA TGTGCCAGCAGCTTGACAGGGGCTGGGACCCAGTACTTC. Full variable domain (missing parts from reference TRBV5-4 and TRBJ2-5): ETGVTQSPTHLIKTRGQQVTLRCSSQSGHNTVSWYQQALGQGPQFIFQYYREEENGRGNFPPRFSGLQFPNYSSELNVNALELDDSALYLCASSLTGAGTQYFGPGTRLLVL.